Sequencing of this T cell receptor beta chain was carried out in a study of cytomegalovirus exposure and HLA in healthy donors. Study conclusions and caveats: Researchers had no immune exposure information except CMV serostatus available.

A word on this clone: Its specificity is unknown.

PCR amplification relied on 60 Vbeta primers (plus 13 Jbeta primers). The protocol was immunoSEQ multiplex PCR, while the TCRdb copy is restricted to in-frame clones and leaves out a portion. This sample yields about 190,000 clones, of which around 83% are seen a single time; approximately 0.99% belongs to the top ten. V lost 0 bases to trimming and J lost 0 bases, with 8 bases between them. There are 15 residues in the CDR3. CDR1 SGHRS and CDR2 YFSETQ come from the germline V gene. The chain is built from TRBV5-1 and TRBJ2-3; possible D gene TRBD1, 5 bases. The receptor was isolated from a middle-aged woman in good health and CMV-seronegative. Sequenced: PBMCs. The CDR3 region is CASSLDRPSTDTQYF. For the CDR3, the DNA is TGCGCCAGCAGCTTGGACAGGCCTAGCACAGATACGCAGTATTTT. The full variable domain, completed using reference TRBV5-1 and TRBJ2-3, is KAGVTQTPRYLIKTRGQQVTLSCSPISGHRSVSWYQQTPGQGLQFLFEYFSETQRNKGNFPGRFSGRQFSNSRSEMNVSTLELGDSALYLCASSLDRPSTDTQYFGPGTRLTVL.